This TCR beta chain was profiled in a study of T cells in Graves' hyperthyroidism and ophthalmopathy (dated by TCRdb to about 2019). Regarding the study in general: Peripheral blood samples were taken at the time of initial diagnosis, prior to any treatment. Following sampling, methimazole starting at 30 mg daily was given to hyperthyroidism patients, and high-dose intravenous methylprednisolone was given to ophthalmopathy patients. Prospective prediction of ophthalmopathy was tested in an independent validation cohort consisting of 18 to 20 hyperthyroidism patients and about 17 patients who later progressed to ophthalmopathy. The 100 discovery patients were divided at random into training and test sets in a 7:3 ratio. Thyroid tissue and blood T-cell repertoires from roughly 6 Graves' hyperthyroidism patients were also compared in the study. The paper reports TCR Vbeta CDR3 sequencing of over 120 peripheral blood samples: around 41 ophthalmopathy, 75 to 80 hyperthyroidism and around 17 progressor patients. To identify TCR V-J signatures that set the groups apart, the researchers used a discovery cohort of about a hundred patients, made up of 40 to 45 with Graves' ophthalmopathy and some 58 with stable Graves' hyperthyroidism.

Broad study findings and their caveats: Most expanded thyroid clonotypes (frequency above 0.001) were also found in blood, which suggests that blood repertoires may mirror thyroid immune responses. In cross-validation, a model built on a 13 V-J signature told ophthalmopathy apart from stable hyperthyroidism with over 85% sensitivity and roughly 82% specificity, and in testing the same model reached 80%/75%. Sample size was not statistically predetermined, and investigators were not blinded to group allocation. In validation, the model predicted progression to ophthalmopathy with roughly 70% sensitivity and roughly 75% specificity, a median of about 6.7 months before onset.

The sample holds many counts of this clonotype. No cognate antigen has been identified for it. There are no base qualities to consult, and no much larger clone falls within one base. V loses 6 bases at its end and J loses 5 bases; junction bases beyond the gene matches: 4. The germline V gene specifies SGHAT as CDR1 and FQNNGV as CDR2. The CDR3 sequence holds 14 residues, the cysteine and phenylalanine included. Only the CDR3 portion is preserved as DNA: 42 bases, with reading frame beginning at the first base. Amplification of TCR beta CDR3 regions was carried out from RNA transcripts. For the first round of RT-PCR on the TCR CDR3, the HTBI primer set was used together with the Qiagen OneStep RT-PCR kit. A second multiplex PCR round built the libraries, followed by size selection and purification. Sequencing of the libraries was done on an Illumina HiSeq2000 using paired-end 100 bp reads. The authors' pipeline ran thus. SOAPnuke was used to process the raw data, removing reads that contained adapters or uncalled bases, had a mean Phred below 15, or lacked an exact match to the constant primer or identifier. COPE v1.2.5 was used to merge high-quality paired reads, and clonotypes were defined as unique nucleotide sequences. Clonotypes were aligned to IMGT TRBV, TRBD and TRBJ reference segments using MiTCR v1.1. Only V-J combinations with frequency above 0.0001, covering 99% to 99.2% of repertoires, were analysed. The TCS score was defined as the ratio of F50 (clonal expansion) to E x V (chaos), calculated using BLOSUM62-based TCRdist between CDR3 peptides within each V-J. Welch's t-statistics and random forest reduced fewer than 550 V-J features to under 15, which were used in a naive Bayes classifier (R e1071). The public sequencing data were trimmed at Q25 with fastp and processed into clonotypes with MiXCR by TCRdb, which kept only in-frame beta chains. Rows with a matching CDR3 protein are joined into one entry that keeps the most common DNA and genes. TCRdb's processing, not the authors', yielded these V and J calls. The sample table shows approximately 430,000 distinct CDR3 sequences, and approximately 15% are seen once. The ten largest clones add up to 13% of the sample.

Ophthalmopathy patients had moderately to severely active disease, with a Clinical Activity Score of 3 or more, a NOSPECS grade of 4 or more, and a disease duration of less than 3 months. The study excluded patients with uncontrolled infections, other autoimmune diseases, pregnancy or lactation. Diagnoses relied on clinical symptoms, serum thyroxine and TRAb, thyroid ultrasound and orbital computed tomography. PBMCs were separated from 10 ml of fresh peripheral blood using Ficoll-Paque density gradient centrifugation. Total RNA was extracted with Trizol reagent, and quality was checked on an Agilent 2100 Bioanalyzer.

The sequencing input was blood. The receptor comes from a man between 18 and 29 years old with Graves' ophthalmopathy. The V and J segments used are TRBV11-2 and TRBJ2-2; 9 nucleotides in the junction match TRBD1. The DNA sequence is given as TGTGCCAGCAGGGGGGACAGGGAGACCGGGGAGCTGTTTTTT. Its protein reads: CASRGDRETGELFF. Here the CDR3 is joined to the reference TRBV11-2 and TRBJ2-2 genes, and the full variable domain is: EAGVAQSPRYKIIEKRQSVAFWCNPISGHATLYWYQQILGQGPKLLIQFQNNGVVDDSQLPKDRFSAERLKGVDSTLKIQPAKLEDSAVYLCASRGDRETGELFFGEGSRLTVL.